This entry lists 2 T cell receptor beta chains sequenced from one sample in a study of response to subunit inactivated influenza vaccine. TCRdb re-called the RT-PCR reads with MiXCR, one entry per CDR3 protein. The sample carries hundreds of thousands of distinct CDR3 sequences, roughly 12% recorded once. These data are also associated with another study on T cells expressing NK-cell markers. From that second work: TCR beta cDNA was made by 5'RACE template switching with UMIs.

Material: PBMCs from blood, obtained on the day of vaccination. These receptors were taken from a man aged 50-60 years who received an inactivated influenza vaccine.

The chain joins TRBV20-1 to TRBJ2-1; TRBD1 aligns across 10 bases. This CDR3 spans 12 amino acids. The germline CDR1 and CDR2 sequences are DFQATT and SNEGSKA (reference sequence). Trimming took 5 bases from V and 10 from J; bases not matched to a gene: 5. The CDR3 reads CSAEGDRGEQFF. DNA of the CDR3: TGCAGTGCTGAGGGGGACAGGGGCGAGCAGTTCTTC.

This clonotype was observed a few times. The chain links TRBV7-9 to TRBJ1-1; D uncertain. The germline V and J ends were trimmed by 4 bases and 3 bases, with 9 bases remaining between them. The germline V gene encodes CDR1 SEHNR and CDR2 FQNEAQ (reference sequence). The CDR3 length is 13 residues. The CDR3 here is CASSYGPYTEAFF. The CDR3 bases are TGTGCCAGCAGCTATGGGCCGTACACTGAAGCTTTCTTT.